This is a list of T cell receptor beta chains from one sample in a study of cytomegalovirus exposure and HLA in healthy donors. Sequenced by immunoSEQ multiplex PCR; TCRdb stores in-frame clones only, minus some. The sample has approximately 88,000 clones; around 60% are singletons. The material sequenced was PBMCs. These receptors were obtained from a man aged 55 to 70 in good health and CMV-seronegative. CDR3s include the opening cysteine and the closing phenylalanine or tryptophan. A D gene is named only where the DNA matches it firmly. Some rows have no size entry. The others give once, few or many, or a class for an expanded clone.

J gene: TRBJ2-1; D gene: NA; V gene: TRBV11-3; clone size: NA; CDR3 protein: CASSSVDLNYRFNEQFF; CDR3 DNA: TGTGCCAGCAGCTCAGTCGATCTAAACTATAGATTCAATGAGCAGTTCTTC
J gene: TRBJ2-3; D gene: NA; V gene: TRBV28; clone size: NA; CDR3 protein: CASSLPGESTDTQYF; CDR3 DNA: TGTGCCAGCAGTTTACCGGGGGAGAGCACAGATACGCAGTATTTT
J gene: TRBJ2-7; D gene: NA; V gene: TRBV18; clone size: NA; CDR3 protein: CASSPPGGARDEQYF; CDR3 DNA: TGTGCCAGCTCACCACCGGGTGGGGCTCGGGACGAGCAGTACTTC
J gene: TRBJ2-7; D gene: NA; V gene: TRBV6-1; clone size: NA; CDR3 protein: CASSVGGQLYEQYF; CDR3 DNA: TGTGCCAGCAGTGTAGGCGGGCAACTCTACGAGCAGTACTTC
J gene: TRBJ2-3; D gene: TRBD2; V gene: TRBV6-1; clone size: NA; CDR3 protein: CASSGAGGGTDTQYF; CDR3 DNA: TGTGCCAGCAGTGGAGCGGGAGGAGGCACAGATACGCAGTATTTT
J gene: TRBJ1-1; D gene: NA; V gene: TRBV28; clone size: NA; CDR3 protein: CASSQNTGMNTEAFF; CDR3 DNA: TGTGCCAGCAGTCAGAATACGGGGATGAACACTGAAGCTTTCTTT
J gene: TRBJ1-5; D gene: TRBD1; V gene: TRBV19; clone size: NA; CDR3 protein: CASSIGPGQGFNQPQHF; CDR3 DNA: TGTGCCAGTAGTATAGGTCCGGGACAGGGGTTCAATCAGCCCCAGCATTTT
J gene: TRBJ2-7; D gene: TRBD1; V gene: TRBV9; clone size: few; CDR3 protein: CASSGGTGGHKHEQYF; CDR3 DNA: TGTGCCAGCAGCGGGGGGACAGGGGGCCATAAGCACGAGCAGTACTTC
J gene: TRBJ2-7; D gene: NA; V gene: TRBV5-4; clone size: NA; CDR3 protein: CASSLIGGRGEQYF; CDR3 DNA: TGTGCCAGCAGCTTGATAGGGGGTAGAGGCGAGCAGTACTTC
J gene: TRBJ1-3; D gene: NA; V gene: TRBV27; clone size: NA; CDR3 protein: CASSLNGVSGNTIYF; CDR3 DNA: TGTGCCAGCAGTTTAAACGGGGTCTCTGGAAACACCATATATTTT
J gene: TRBJ2-2; D gene: NA; V gene: TRBV11-3; clone size: NA; CDR3 protein: CASSTTEDGELFF; CDR3 DNA: TGTGCCAGCAGTACGACAGAGGACGGGGAGCTGTTTTTT
J gene: TRBJ2-1; D gene: NA; V gene: TRBV27; clone size: NA; CDR3 protein: CASSLVREIMSVEQFF; CDR3 DNA: TGCGCCAGCAGTTTAGTGAGGGAAATTATGAGCGTTGAGCAGTTCTTC
J gene: TRBJ2-3; D gene: NA; V gene: TRBV19; clone size: NA; CDR3 protein: CASISRDTQYF; CDR3 DNA: TGTGCCAGTATCTCGCGAGATACGCAGTATTTT
J gene: TRBJ2-1; D gene: NA; V gene: TRBV5-1; clone size: NA; CDR3 protein: CASSGDRAYNEQFF; CDR3 DNA: TGCGCCAGCAGCGGAGACAGAGCCTACAATGAGCAGTTCTTC
J gene: TRBJ1-1; D gene: NA; V gene: TRBV25-1; clone size: few; CDR3 protein: CASSEWPQGAFF; CDR3 DNA: TGTGCCAGCAGTGAATGGCCCCAGGGGGCTTTCTTT
J gene: TRBJ1-2; D gene: NA; V gene: TRBV6-1; clone size: few; CDR3 protein: CASSFQGYGYTF; CDR3 DNA: TGTGCCAGCAGTTTTCAGGGTTATGGCTACACCTTC
J gene: TRBJ1-1; D gene: NA; V gene: TRBV6-5; clone size: NA; CDR3 protein: CASIHRAAGTEAFF; CDR3 DNA: TGTGCCAGCATCCACAGGGCGGCGGGCACTGAAGCTTTCTTT
J gene: TRBJ2-7; D gene: NA; V gene: TRBV5-4; clone size: few; CDR3 protein: CASSAGQLLSEQYF; CDR3 DNA: TGTGCCAGCAGCGCAGGACAACTCCTCTCCGAGCAGTACTTC
J gene: TRBJ2-7; D gene: TRBD1; V gene: TRBV11-2; clone size: few; CDR3 protein: CASSFLRDRAYEQYF; CDR3 DNA: TGTGCCAGCAGCTTTTTACGGGACAGGGCCTACGAGCAGTACTTC
J gene: TRBJ1-5; D gene: NA; V gene: TRBV5-1; clone size: NA; CDR3 protein: CASSQGPGNQPQHF; CDR3 DNA: TGCGCCAGCAGCCAGGGGCCGGGCAATCAGCCCCAGCATTTT
J gene: TRBJ1-1; D gene: NA; V gene: TRBV2; clone size: few; CDR3 protein: CASSLQVNTEAFF; CDR3 DNA: TGTGCCAGCAGCCTACAGGTTAACACTGAAGCTTTCTTT
J gene: TRBJ1-4; D gene: NA; V gene: TRBV27; clone size: NA; CDR3 protein: CASSFVGAANEKLFF; CDR3 DNA: TGTGCCAGCAGTTTCGTAGGGGCGGCTAATGAAAAACTGTTTTTT
J gene: TRBJ1-5; D gene: NA; V gene: TRBV6-6; clone size: NA; CDR3 protein: CASSRPNQPQHF; CDR3 DNA: TGTGCCAGCTCGCGGCCCAATCAGCCCCAGCATTTT
J gene: TRBJ2-5; D gene: NA; V gene: TRBV11-1; clone size: NA; CDR3 protein: CASAGMRETQYF; CDR3 DNA: TGTGCCAGCGCCGGGATGCGGGAGACCCAGTACTTC
J gene: TRBJ1-2; D gene: TRBD1; V gene: TRBV5-8; clone size: NA; CDR3 protein: CASSWDSYGYTF; CDR3 DNA: TGTGCCAGCAGCTGGGACAGCTATGGCTACACCTTC
J gene: TRBJ2-7; D gene: TRBD2; V gene: TRBV9; clone size: NA; CDR3 protein: CASSESGSHEQYF; CDR3 DNA: TGTGCCAGCAGCGAAAGCGGGAGCCACGAGCAGTACTTC
J gene: TRBJ2-7; D gene: TRBD2; V gene: TRBV30; clone size: NA; CDR3 protein: CAWSAHTGTSGRAIYEQYF; CDR3 DNA: TGTGCCTGGAGTGCTCATACCGGGACTAGCGGGAGAGCCATTTACGAGCAGTACTTC
J gene: TRBJ1-2; D gene: NA; V gene: TRBV10-3; clone size: NA; CDR3 protein: CAISDSAGVNYGYTF; CDR3 DNA: TGTGCCATCAGTGATAGCGCAGGGGTTAACTATGGCTACACCTTC
J gene: TRBJ2-7; D gene: TRBD2; V gene: TRBV27; clone size: few; CDR3 protein: CASSFSGRGMEQYF; CDR3 DNA: TGTGCCAGCAGTTTTAGCGGGAGGGGGATGGAGCAGTACTTC
J gene: TRBJ2-5; D gene: NA; V gene: TRBV28; clone size: NA; CDR3 protein: CASSFLGRETQYF; CDR3 DNA: TGTGCCAGCAGTTTTCTTGGGAGAGAGACCCAGTACTTC
J gene: TRBJ1-2; D gene: NA; V gene: TRBV9; clone size: NA; CDR3 protein: CASSVTLGQPNYGYTF; CDR3 DNA: TGTGCCAGCAGCGTAACCCTCGGACAGCCAAACTATGGCTACACCTTC
J gene: TRBJ1-4; D gene: TRBD1; V gene: TRBV20-1; clone size: NA; CDR3 protein: CSARVGDRGFF; CDR3 DNA: TGCAGTGCTAGAGTGGGGGACAGGGGGTTTTTT
J gene: TRBJ2-1; D gene: TRBD2; V gene: TRBV6-4; clone size: NA; CDR3 protein: CASSTQLAGGPDEQFF; CDR3 DNA: TGTGCCAGCAGTACCCAACTAGCGGGGGGGCCGGATGAGCAGTTCTTC
J gene: TRBJ2-7; D gene: NA; V gene: TRBV5-4; clone size: NA; CDR3 protein: CASSLYDSYEQYF; CDR3 DNA: TGTGCCAGCAGCCTCTACGACTCCTACGAGCAGTACTTC